This T cell receptor (beta chain) originates from a study of T cell responses to AZD1222 COVID-19 vaccine. General study results and limits: Unmutated variant regions are reportedly targeted by nearly half of spike-specific TCRs. Receipt of two AZD1222 doses was followed by a rise in Spike-specific TCR breadth and depth.

Germline CDR1 reads MDHEN; CDR2 reads SYDVKM. There are 12 residues in the CDR3. The V gene lost 6 bases and the J gene lost 7 bases, with 7 bases spanning the gap. The table came from immunoSEQ multiplex PCR; TCRdb's copy has only in-frame clones and leaves some out. The repertoire consists of just under 80,000 clones, with roughly nine tenths occurring once and the leading ten covering roughly 5%. As concerns this clone: Its antigen remains unidentified.

This sequence joins TRBV28 and TRBJ1-6, with D hard to call. The material sequenced was peripheral blood, taken 28 days after the second AZD1222 dose. This TCR was sampled from an adult who received the AZD1222 COVID-19 vaccine. The CDR3, as DNA: TGTGCCAGCAGACCACCGAATTCACCCCTCCACTTT. Translated: CASRPPNSPLHF.